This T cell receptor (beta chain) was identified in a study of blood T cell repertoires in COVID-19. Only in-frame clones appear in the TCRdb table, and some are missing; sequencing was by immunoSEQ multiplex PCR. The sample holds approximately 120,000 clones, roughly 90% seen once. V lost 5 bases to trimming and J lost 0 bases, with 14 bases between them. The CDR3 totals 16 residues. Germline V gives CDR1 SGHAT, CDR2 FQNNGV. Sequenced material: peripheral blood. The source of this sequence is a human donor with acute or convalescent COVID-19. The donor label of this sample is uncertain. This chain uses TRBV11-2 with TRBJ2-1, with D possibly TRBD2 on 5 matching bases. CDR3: CASSEGSLSSYNEQFF. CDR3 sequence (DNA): TGTGCCAGCAGCGAAGGGAGTCTAAGCTCCTACAATGAGCAGTTCTTC.